Listed below are T cell receptor beta chains from one sample, sequenced in a study of molecular identifiers for immune sequencing clone quantification. TCRdb passed the PCR reads through MiXCR, listing each CDR3 protein once. This sample has roughly 300,000 distinct CDR3 sequences; roughly a quarter occur once, and the top ten carry around 0.7%. Sequencing input: naive CD8+ T cells from blood, with Jurkat cell RNA spiked in. These receptors originate from a human donor in good health. Some libraries in this study had Jurkat cell RNA spiked in. CDR3s include the opening cysteine and the closing phenylalanine or tryptophan. Each record gives: J gene, V gene, D gene, CDR3 protein. The D gene is left open where the match is weak.

J: TRBJ2-3
V: TRBV10-3
D: TRBD2
CDR3: CATSPLSGSQYF

J: TRBJ2-1
V: TRBV9
D: TRBD2
CDR3: CASSVATAGGRLSEQFF

J: TRBJ1-2
V: TRBV14
D: .
CDR3: CASSQGDPYGYTF

J: TRBJ1-5
V: TRBV27
D: .
CDR3: CASSLDVFQPQHF

J: TRBJ2-7
V: TRBV29-1
D: .
CDR3: CSVETDSAYEQYF

J: TRBJ2-3
V: TRBV12-3/TRBV12-4
D: .
CDR3: CASSPNRDADTQYF

J: TRBJ2-7
V: TRBV5-1
D: TRBD2
CDR3: CASSRTSGSLSSYEQYF

J: TRBJ2-3
V: TRBV6-5
D: .
CDR3: CASRTWDTQYF

J: TRBJ2-1
V: TRBV11-2
D: .
CDR3: CASSLEPQDEQFF

J: TRBJ1-1
V: TRBV7-9
D: .
CDR3: CASSLIWGSRTEAFF

J: TRBJ1-1
V: TRBV27
D: TRBD1
CDR3: CASSSFPQGQGPNTEAFF

J: TRBJ2-5
V: TRBV25-1
D: .
CDR3: CASSAPGNGEETQYF

J: TRBJ2-1
V: TRBV24-1
D: .
CDR3: CATSDLQDDEQFF

J: TRBJ2-5
V: TRBV15
D: TRBD1
CDR3: CATRTGQETQYF

J: TRBJ2-7
V: TRBV20-1
D: TRBD2
CDR3: CSAETSGGPYEQYF

J: TRBJ2-7
V: TRBV25-1
D: TRBD2
CDR3: CASSPGTGGGYEQYF

J: TRBJ1-5
V: TRBV20-1
D: .
CDR3: CSARDPGASNQPQHF

J: TRBJ2-7
V: TRBV20-1
D: TRBD2
CDR3: CSADRPGLAGGNEQYF

J: TRBJ1-3
V: TRBV29-1
D: TRBD1
CDR3: CSVGQTGGGNTIYF

J: TRBJ2-7
V: TRBV5-1
D: .
CDR3: CASSLDFESYEQYF

J: TRBJ2-4
V: TRBV10-3
D: TRBD2
CDR3: CAISESQTSGDIQYF

J: TRBJ2-5
V: TRBV28
D: .
CDR3: CANSFKGETKETQYF

J: TRBJ1-1
V: TRBV4-2
D: .
CDR3: CASSQDRAVNTEAFF

J: TRBJ2-7
V: TRBV28
D: .
CDR3: CASSFRDEQYF

J: TRBJ2-5
V: TRBV28
D: TRBD2
CDR3: CASTGLAGSETQYF

J: TRBJ2-7
V: TRBV28
D: TRBD2
CDR3: CASSEASGFYEQYF

J: TRBJ2-5
V: TRBV7-2
D: .
CDR3: CASSLATGTPQETRYF

J: TRBJ2-7
V: TRBV20-1
D: .
CDR3: CSARDFDLYEQYF

J: TRBJ2-2
V: TRBV7-3
D: TRBD2
CDR3: CASSLEPRTSPVTGELFF

J: TRBJ1-1
V: TRBV29-1
D: TRBD1
CDR3: CSVPGQGITEALF

J: TRBJ2-5
V: TRBV13
D: .
CDR3: CASSARENKGTTQYF

J: TRBJ1-1
V: TRBV9
D: .
CDR3: CASSVEGYHPNTEAFF

J: TRBJ2-5
V: TRBV7-9
D: .
CDR3: CASSFGVALGPPSF

J: TRBJ2-3
V: TRBV19
D: TRBD2
CDR3: CASSMETSVFSDTQYF

J: TRBJ2-1
V: TRBV3-1
D: .
CDR3: CASSPTSLYNEQFF

J: TRBJ1-1
V: TRBV14
D: .
CDR3: CASSQWSVAASGITEAFF

J: TRBJ2-2
V: TRBV9
D: .
CDR3: CASSVEAAGPNTGELFF

J: TRBJ2-2
V: TRBV12-3/TRBV12-4
D: TRBD1
CDR3: CASSFGTGATGELFF

J: TRBJ1-5
V: TRBV6-6
D: .
CDR3: CASSCSGRSNQPQHF

J: TRBJ2-7
V: TRBV4-1
D: TRBD1
CDR3: CASSQGGGASEQYF

J: TRBJ1-1
V: TRBV7-9
D: .
CDR3: CASGPPAVSGPEAFF

J: TRBJ2-7
V: TRBV28
D: .
CDR3: CASSPLYEQYF

J: TRBJ2-3
V: TRBV14
D: .
CDR3: CASSTTPYTDTQYF

J: TRBJ2-1
V: TRBV11-2
D: .
CDR3: CASSLERGPTYNEQFF

J: TRBJ2-3
V: TRBV7-6
D: .
CDR3: CASSLVVGHTDTQYF

J: TRBJ1-5
V: TRBV7-9
D: .
CDR3: CASSLDYQPQHF

J: TRBJ1-1
V: TRBV11-2
D: .
CDR3: CASSLVSCRGNRRCEAFF

J: TRBJ2-6
V: TRBV12-3/TRBV12-4
D: .
CDR3: CASSPSPPGSEANVLTF

J: TRBJ2-6
V: TRBV27
D: .
CDR3: CASTSGVAGANVLTF

J: TRBJ2-3
V: TRBV6-5
D: .
CDR3: CASSESGTDVTDTQYF

J: TRBJ1-5
V: TRBV7-9
D: TRBD1
CDR3: CASSSGQGHQPQHF

J: TRBJ2-5
V: TRBV7-6
D: TRBD2
CDR3: CASSLSWPSGGTYQETQYF

J: TRBJ2-6
V: TRBV6-2/TRBV6-3
D: .
CDR3: CASTKLSGANVLTF

J: TRBJ1-1
V: TRBV29-1
D: .
CDR3: CSALHIANTEAFF

J: TRBJ1-1
V: TRBV6-2/TRBV6-3
D: .
CDR3: CASNTYSVEAFF

J: TRBJ2-7
V: TRBV6-2/TRBV6-3
D: .
CDR3: CASSYGQGLYEQYF

J: TRBJ2-5
V: TRBV19
D: TRBD2
CDR3: CASITGTSGGPPGTQYF